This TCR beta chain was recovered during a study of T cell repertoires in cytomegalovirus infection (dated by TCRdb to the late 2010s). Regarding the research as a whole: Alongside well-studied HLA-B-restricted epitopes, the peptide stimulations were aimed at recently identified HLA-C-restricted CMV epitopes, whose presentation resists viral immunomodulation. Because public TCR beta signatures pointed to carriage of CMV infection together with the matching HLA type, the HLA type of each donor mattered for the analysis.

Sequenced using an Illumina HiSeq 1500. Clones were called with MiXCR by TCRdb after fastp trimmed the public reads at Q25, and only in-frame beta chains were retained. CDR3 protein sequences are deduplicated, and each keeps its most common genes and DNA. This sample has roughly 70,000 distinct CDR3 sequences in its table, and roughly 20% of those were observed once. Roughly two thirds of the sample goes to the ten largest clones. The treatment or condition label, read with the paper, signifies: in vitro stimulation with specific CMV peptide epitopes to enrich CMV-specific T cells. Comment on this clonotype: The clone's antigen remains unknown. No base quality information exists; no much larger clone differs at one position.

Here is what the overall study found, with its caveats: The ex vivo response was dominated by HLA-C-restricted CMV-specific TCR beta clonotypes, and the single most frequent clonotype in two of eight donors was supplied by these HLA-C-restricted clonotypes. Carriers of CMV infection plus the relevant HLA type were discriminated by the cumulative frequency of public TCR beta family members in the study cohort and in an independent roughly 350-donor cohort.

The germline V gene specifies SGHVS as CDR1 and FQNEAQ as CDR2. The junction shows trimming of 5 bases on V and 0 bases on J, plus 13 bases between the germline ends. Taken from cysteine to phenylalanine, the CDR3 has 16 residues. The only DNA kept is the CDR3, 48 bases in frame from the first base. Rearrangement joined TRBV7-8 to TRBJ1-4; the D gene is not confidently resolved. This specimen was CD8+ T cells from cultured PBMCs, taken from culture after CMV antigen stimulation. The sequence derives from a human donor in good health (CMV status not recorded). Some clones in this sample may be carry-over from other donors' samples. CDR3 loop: CASSQRVTSTNEKLFF. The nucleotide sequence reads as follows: TGTGCCAGCAGCCAGAGGGTGACTTCAACTAATGAAAAACTGTTTTTT.